This T cell receptor beta chain was retrieved from a study of blood T cell repertoires in COVID-19. Across the whole study: Some COVID-19 samples were acute and others convalescent; all came from the United States, Italy and Spain. From T cells, B-cell-depleted T cells, or PBMCs came the material, which was cDNA or gDNA.

Germline V CDR1 and CDR2: SGHNT, YYREEE (reference sequence). This CDR3 region has 14 residues. V lost 5 bases, J lost 7 bases, and 6 bases stayed unmatched. Original processing methods: Nucleated cell number was recorded as an estimate derived from reference gene primer amplification. Clones were read by immunoSEQ multiplex PCR, and TCRdb kept only the in-frame ones, dropping some. V, J and clone size reflect that table, while D and trimming were determined from the DNA. This table has 140,000 to 150,000 clones, roughly 80% appearing once. The clonotype comes from a man aged 45-65 years with acute or convalescent COVID-19. The sequencing input was peripheral blood. This sequence joins TRBV5-4 and TRBJ2-1; 10 positions match TRBD1. CDR3 sequence: CASRPGTGANEQFF. Here the CDR3 DNA reads TGTGCCAGCAGGCCCGGGACAGGGGCTAATGAGCAGTTCTTC.